Below, 16 T cell receptor beta chains from the same sample are listed, as sequenced in a study of regulatory T cells in long-lasting Graves disease. Time point reported: persistent/refractory GD, antithyroid drugs over 5 years with positive TRAb. Isolated PBMC RNA provided the starting material for the TCR library. CDR3-region Arm-PCR and iRepertoire HTBI primers produced the TCR beta libraries. TCRdb fed the multiplex PCR reads into MiXCR, producing one record per CDR3 protein. This table holds about 290,000 distinct CDR3 sequences, 20% to 25% found once. The sample consisted of peripheral blood mononuclear cells (PBMCs), taken when the disease was refractory, from a patient treated with antithyroid drugs. The source of these receptors is a female donor with Graves disease.

In its sample, this clonotype was seen many times. The CDR3 DNA sequence: TGTGCCAGCAGTTGGCGGGCACAAGAGACCCAGTACTTC. Protein sequence: CASSWRAQETQYF. The chain has TRBV6-2 or TRBV6-3 and TRBJ2-5, with D perhaps TRBD2 (5 bases). The CDR3 spans 13 residues. Germline V gives CDR1 MNHEY, CDR2 SVGEGT. Trimming stripped 4 bases from V and 2 bases from J, with 8 bases between.

There are a few counts of this clonotype. V and J are TRBV7-2 and TRBJ2-1; tentatively, D is TRBD1 or TRBD2 (5 bases each). V was trimmed by 1 base and J by 3 bases, leaving 10 bases between them. Per the germline V gene, CDR1 is SGHTA and CDR2 is FQGNSA. CDR3 length equals 15 residues. The CDR3 sequence: CASSLGGPDYNEQFF. CDR3 coding DNA: TGTGCCAGCAGCTTAGGGGGACCCGACTACAATGAGCAGTTCTTC.

J is TRBJ1-4 and V is TRBV28; TRBD1 matches at 8 bases. This CDR3 has 15 amino acids. With V trimmed by 8 bases and J by 6 bases, 11 bases remained unmatched. Germline V CDR1 and CDR2: MDHEN, SYDVKM. CDR3 in DNA: TGTGCCAGCGGCAGCCCACAGGGGGTGCATGAAAAACTGTTTTTT. Residues: CASGSPQGVHEKLFF.

This clonotype has only a few counts. The chain recombines TRBV28 with TRBJ1-1, with 8 positions matching TRBD1. V lost 4 bases and J lost 9; bases outside the gene matches: 13. Germline-derived CDR1 and CDR2 are MDHEN and SYDVKM. The CDR3 consists of 15 residues. CDR3 protein: CASSSSPPDRGKAFF. CDR3 sequence (DNA): TGTGCCAGCAGTTCCTCCCCCCCAGACAGGGGAAAAGCTTTCTTT.

This clonotype showed up just a few times. V is TRBV2 and J is TRBJ2-3, with 8 bases fitting TRBD2. The J segment lost 2 bases and the V segment lost 3 bases, leaving 4 bases of the junction unmatched. Germline CDR1 SNHLY, CDR2 FYNNEI. There are 15 residues in the CDR3. CDR3 region: CASSDPGGYTDTQYF. CDR3 DNA sequence: TGTGCCAGCAGTGACCCGGGAGGGTACACAGATACGCAGTATTTT. Full variable domain (missing parts from reference TRBV2 and TRBJ2-3): EPEVTQTPSHQVTQMGQEVILRCVPISNHLYFYWYRQILGQKVEFLVSFYNNEISEKSEIFDDQFSVERPDGSNFTLKIRSTKLEDSAMYFCASSDPGGYTDTQYFGPGTRLTVL.

The chain has TRBV5-4 and TRBJ2-7, with 11 bases aligning to TRBD2. The CDR3 covers 14 residues. Germline V gene lookup returns CDR1 SGHNT and CDR2 YYREEE (reference sequence). The ends lost 6 bases at V and 5 bases at J; junction bases unmatched: 7. CDR3 sequence: CASKISGRADEQYF. Here the CDR3 DNA reads TGTGCCAGCAAAATTAGCGGGAGGGCCGACGAGCAGTACTTC.

The V gene is TRBV11-3, the J gene TRBJ2-1, with no clear D. V was trimmed by 4 bases and J by 1 base, leaving 8 bases between them. Germline CDR1 and CDR2: SGHNT and YENEEA. The CDR3 runs to 14 residues. The CDR3 loop is CASSSDASYNEQFF. For the CDR3, the DNA is TGTGCCAGCAGCTCGGACGCTTCCTACAATGAGCAGTTCTTC. Full variable domain (remainder filled in from reference TRBV11-3 and TRBJ2-1): EAGVVQSPRYKIIEKKQPVAFWCNPISGHNTLYWYLQNLGQGPELLIRYENEEAVDDSQLPKDRFSAERLKGVDSTLKIQPAELGDSAVYLCASSSDASYNEQFFGPGTRLTVL.

The genes are TRBV6-1 and TRBJ1-1; no definite D call. V dropped 5 bases and J dropped 2 bases, with 6 bases sitting between them. The germline V gene encodes CDR1 MNHNS and CDR2 SASEGT. There are 12 residues in the CDR3. CDR3 in amino acids: CASSLINTEAFF. CDR3 nucleotide sequence: TGTGCCAGCAGTCTAATTAACACTGAAGCTTTCTTT.

There are a few counts of this clonotype. The CDR3 region has the DNA TGTGCCACCAGCAGAGATTCTCCCGGGAGGGGCACAGATACGCAGTATTTT. It encodes CATSRDSPGRGTDTQYF. V usage is TRBV15 and J usage is TRBJ2-3, with 8 bases that match TRBD2. The CDR3 has 17 residues. CDR1 LNHNV and CDR2 YYDKDF come from the germline V gene (reference sequence). V gave up 0 bases and J gave up 1 base; unmatched junction bases: 6.

This clonotype was recorded a few times. The V and J genes are TRBV7-2 and TRBJ2-2, with TRBD2 identical over 8 bases. The CDR3 runs 17 residues. In germline, CDR1 is SGHTA, CDR2 FQGNSA. The trim removed 5 bases at V and 5 bases at J, leaving 13 bases unmatched. CDR3 sequence reads: CASSPRPSGRGTGELFF. CDR3 nucleotide sequence: TGTGCCAGCAGCCCCCGCCCGAGCGGGAGAGGGACCGGGGAGCTGTTTTTT.

The chain couples TRBV7-9 to TRBJ2-1, with a weak D call TRBD2 (5 bases). V lost 6 bases and J 7 bases, leaving 22 bases between the germline ends. This CDR3 contains 16 residues. Germline V gene lookup returns CDR1 SEHNR and CDR2 FQNEAQ (reference sequence). CDR3 sequence reads: CASSKTPVGVMNEQFF. Here the CDR3 DNA reads TGTGCCAGCAGTAAAACACCGGTGGGAGTTATGAATGAGCAGTTCTTC.

The rearrangement links TRBV5-1 to TRBJ2-2; D not certain. Deletions cut 4 bases from V and 0 bases from J, with 13 bases between. The CDR3 loop spans 16 amino acids. In germline, CDR1 is SGHRS, CDR2 YFSETQ. The CDR3 coding sequence is TGCGCCAGCAGCCCGAAGGGATCCGCGAACACCGGGGAGCTGTTTTTT. It yields the protein CASSPKGSANTGELFF.

The chain carries TRBV2 and TRBJ2-5, with a weak D call TRBD2 (6 bases). The J call may be mistaken, given a closer DNA end match to TRBJ2-1. Germline CDR1 reads SNHLY; CDR2 reads FYNNEI. The CDR3 contains 15 residues. This CDR3 is CASSAGRDEANEQFF. CDR3 coding DNA: TGTGCCAGCAGTGCCGGGCGGGATGAGGCCAATGAGCAGTTCTTC.

The sample holds a few counts of this clonotype. The chain is built from TRBV18 and TRBJ2-7; D not resolved. CDR1 is KGHSH and CDR2 is LQKENI in the germline V gene. Trimming removed 6 bases from V and 0 bases from J, with 9 bases in between. The CDR3 has 13 amino acids. This CDR3 reads CASSQAPSYEQYF. The CDR3 DNA sequence: TGTGCCAGCTCGCAAGCCCCCTCCTACGAGCAGTACTTC.

Only one count was recorded for this clonotype. The V call is TRBV6-1, the J call TRBJ2-7; TRBD1 is a possible D gene (6 bases). Germline CDR1 MNHNS, CDR2 SASEGT. This CDR3 comprises 13 residues. V shed 6 bases and J shed 7 bases, with 16 bases lying between them. The CDR3 nucleotides are TGTGCCAGCAGGGAACCCTCAGGGGTAGAGCAGTACTTC. This translates into CASREPSGVEQYF.

This clonotype came up many times. The chain joins TRBV28 to TRBJ1-2; perhaps TRBD1 as D (6 bases). Between the trimmed V and J ends, which lost 5 bases and 6 bases, there was a span of 10 bases. CDR3 length: 12 amino acids. CDR1 is MDHEN, CDR2 SYDVKM, per germline. The CDR3 sequence is CASSIQGDGYTF. CDR3 bases: TGTGCCAGCAGTATACAGGGTGATGGCTACACCTTC.